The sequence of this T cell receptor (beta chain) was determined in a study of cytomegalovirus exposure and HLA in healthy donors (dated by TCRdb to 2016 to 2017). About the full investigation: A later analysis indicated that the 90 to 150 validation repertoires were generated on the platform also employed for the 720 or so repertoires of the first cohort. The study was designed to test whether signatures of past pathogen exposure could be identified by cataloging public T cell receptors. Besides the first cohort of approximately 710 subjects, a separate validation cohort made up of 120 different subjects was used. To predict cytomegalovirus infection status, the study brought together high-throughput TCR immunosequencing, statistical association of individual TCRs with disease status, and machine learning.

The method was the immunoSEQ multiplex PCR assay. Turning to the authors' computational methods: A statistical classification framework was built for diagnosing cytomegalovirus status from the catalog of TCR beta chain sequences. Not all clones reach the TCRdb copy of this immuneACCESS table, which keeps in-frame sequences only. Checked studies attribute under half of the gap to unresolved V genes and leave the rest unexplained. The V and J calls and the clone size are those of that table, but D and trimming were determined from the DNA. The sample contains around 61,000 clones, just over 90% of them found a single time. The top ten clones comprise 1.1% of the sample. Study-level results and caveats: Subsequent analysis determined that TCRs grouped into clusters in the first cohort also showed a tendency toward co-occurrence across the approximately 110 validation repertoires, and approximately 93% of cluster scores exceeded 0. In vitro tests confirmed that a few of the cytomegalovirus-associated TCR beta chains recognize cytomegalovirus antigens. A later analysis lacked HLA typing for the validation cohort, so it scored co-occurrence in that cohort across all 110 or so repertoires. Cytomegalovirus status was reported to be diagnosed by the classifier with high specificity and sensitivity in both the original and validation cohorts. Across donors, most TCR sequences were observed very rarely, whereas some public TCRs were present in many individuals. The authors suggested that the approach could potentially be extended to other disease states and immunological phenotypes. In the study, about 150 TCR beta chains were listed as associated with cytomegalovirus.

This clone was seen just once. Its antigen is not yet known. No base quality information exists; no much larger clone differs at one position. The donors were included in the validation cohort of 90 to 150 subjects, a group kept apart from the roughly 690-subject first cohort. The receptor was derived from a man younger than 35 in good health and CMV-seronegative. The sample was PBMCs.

The CDR3 in this case is CASTSGEGLGETQYF. The DNA sequence follows: TGTGCCAGCACCTCTGGGGAGGGGTTGGGAGAGACCCAGTACTTC. This chain is built from TRBV5-5 and TRBJ2-5; the central 7 bases match TRBD2. From the cysteine up to the phenylalanine, the CDR3 has a length of 15 residues. The CDR3 DNA has 45 bases and is translated from base 1. The germline V and J ends show losses of 6 bases and 4 bases respectively, and no gene match explains 12 bases of the junction. The germline V gene (reference sequence) provides CDR1 SGHKS and CDR2 YYEKEE.